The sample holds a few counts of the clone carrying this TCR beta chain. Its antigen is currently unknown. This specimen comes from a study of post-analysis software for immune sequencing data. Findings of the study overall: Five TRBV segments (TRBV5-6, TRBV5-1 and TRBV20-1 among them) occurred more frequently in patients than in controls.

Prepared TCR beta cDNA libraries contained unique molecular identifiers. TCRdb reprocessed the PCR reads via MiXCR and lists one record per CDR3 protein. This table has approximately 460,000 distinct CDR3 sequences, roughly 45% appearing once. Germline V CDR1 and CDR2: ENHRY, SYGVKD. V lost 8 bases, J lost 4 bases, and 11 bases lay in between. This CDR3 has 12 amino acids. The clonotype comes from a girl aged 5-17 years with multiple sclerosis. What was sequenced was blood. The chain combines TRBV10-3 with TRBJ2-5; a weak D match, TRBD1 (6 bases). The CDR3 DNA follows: TGTGCCATCTGGGCACAGGGAGAGACCCAGTACTTC. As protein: CAIWAQGETQYF.